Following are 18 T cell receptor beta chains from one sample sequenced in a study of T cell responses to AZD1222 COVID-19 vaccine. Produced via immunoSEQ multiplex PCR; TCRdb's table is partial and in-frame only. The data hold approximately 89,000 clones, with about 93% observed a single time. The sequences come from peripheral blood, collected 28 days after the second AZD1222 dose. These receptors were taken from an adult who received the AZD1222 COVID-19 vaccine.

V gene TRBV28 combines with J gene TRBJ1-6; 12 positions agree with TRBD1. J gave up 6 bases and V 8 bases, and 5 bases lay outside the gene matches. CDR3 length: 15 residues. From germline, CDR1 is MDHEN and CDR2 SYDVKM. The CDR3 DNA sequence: TGTGCCAGCGCGGGACAGGGGGCGATTAATTCACCCCTCCACTTT. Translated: CASAGQGAINSPLHF.

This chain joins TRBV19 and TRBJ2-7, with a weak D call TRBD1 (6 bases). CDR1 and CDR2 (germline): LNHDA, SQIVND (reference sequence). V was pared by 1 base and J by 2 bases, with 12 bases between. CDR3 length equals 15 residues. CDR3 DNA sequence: TGTGCCAGTAGTATAGTCGGGCAGGGGACCTACGAGCAGTACTTC. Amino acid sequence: CASSIVGQGTYEQYF.

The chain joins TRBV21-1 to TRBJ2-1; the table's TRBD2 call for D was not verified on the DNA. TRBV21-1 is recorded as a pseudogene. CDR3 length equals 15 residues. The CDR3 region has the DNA TGTGCCAGCAGCAAGCGGGGGAACTCCTACAATGAGCAGTTCTTC. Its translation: CASSKRGNSYNEQFF.

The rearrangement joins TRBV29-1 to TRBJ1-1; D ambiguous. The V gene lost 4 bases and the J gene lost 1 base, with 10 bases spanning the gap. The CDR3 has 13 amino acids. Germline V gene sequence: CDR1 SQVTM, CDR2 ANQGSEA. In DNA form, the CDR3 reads TGCAGCGTTGCAGAGGACTCGAACACTGAAGCTTTCTTT. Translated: CSVAEDSNTEAFF.

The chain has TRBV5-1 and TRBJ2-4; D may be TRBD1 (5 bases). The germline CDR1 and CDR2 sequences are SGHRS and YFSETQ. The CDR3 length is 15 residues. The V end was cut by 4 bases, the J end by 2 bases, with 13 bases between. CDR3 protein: CASSPEQGTKNIQYF. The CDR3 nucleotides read TGCGCCAGCAGCCCCGAGCAGGGAACCAAAAACATTCAGTACTTC.

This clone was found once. Here the CDR3 reads CASSLAYLNEQFF. CDR3 coding DNA: TGTGCCAGCAGCTTAGCCTACCTAAATGAGCAGTTCTTC. This chain joins TRBV11-3 and TRBJ2-1; D remains unclear. CDR1 is SGHNT and CDR2 is YENEEA in the germline V gene. V lost 1 base to trimming and J lost 7 bases, with 8 bases between them. This CDR3 comprises 13 residues.

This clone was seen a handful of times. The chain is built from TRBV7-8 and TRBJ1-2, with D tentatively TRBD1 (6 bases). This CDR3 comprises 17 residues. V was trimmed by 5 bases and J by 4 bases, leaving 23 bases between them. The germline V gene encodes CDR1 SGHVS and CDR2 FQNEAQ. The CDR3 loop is CASSGGIGKQGGYGYTF. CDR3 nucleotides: TGTGCCAGCAGCGGAGGAATAGGGAAACAGGGAGGCTATGGCTACACCTTC.

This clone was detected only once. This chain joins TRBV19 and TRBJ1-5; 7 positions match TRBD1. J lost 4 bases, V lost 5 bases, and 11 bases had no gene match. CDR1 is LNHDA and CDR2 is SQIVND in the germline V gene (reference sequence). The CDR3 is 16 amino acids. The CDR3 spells CASSQGPRGWNQPQHF. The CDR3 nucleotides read TGTGCCAGTAGTCAAGGCCCCAGGGGGTGGAATCAGCCCCAGCATTTT.

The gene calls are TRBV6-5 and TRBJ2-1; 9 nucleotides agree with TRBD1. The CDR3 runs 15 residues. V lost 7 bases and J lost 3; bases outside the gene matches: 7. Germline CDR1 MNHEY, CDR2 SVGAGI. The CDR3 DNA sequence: TGTGCCAGCACCACGGACAGGGGACACTACAATGAGCAGTTCTTC. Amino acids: CASTTDRGHYNEQFF.

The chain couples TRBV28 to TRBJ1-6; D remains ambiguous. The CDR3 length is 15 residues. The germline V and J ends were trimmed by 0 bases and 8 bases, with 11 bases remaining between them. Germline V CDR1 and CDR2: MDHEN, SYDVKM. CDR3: CASSLWGSRYSPLHF. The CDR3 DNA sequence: TGTGCCAGCAGTTTATGGGGCAGCAGATATTCACCCCTCCACTTT.

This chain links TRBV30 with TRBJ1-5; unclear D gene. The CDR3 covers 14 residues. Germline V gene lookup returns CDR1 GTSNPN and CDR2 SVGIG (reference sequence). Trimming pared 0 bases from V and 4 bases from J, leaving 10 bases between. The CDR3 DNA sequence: TGTGCCTGGAGTGTAGGCCGGGAAAATCAGCCCCAGCATTTT. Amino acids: CAWSVGRENQPQHF.

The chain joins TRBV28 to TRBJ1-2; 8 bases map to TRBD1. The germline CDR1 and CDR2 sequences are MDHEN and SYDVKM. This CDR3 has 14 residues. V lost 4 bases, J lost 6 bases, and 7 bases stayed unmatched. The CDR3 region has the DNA TGTGCCAGCAGTTCCGGACAGGGTTCGAATGGCTACACCTTC. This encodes CASSSGQGSNGYTF.

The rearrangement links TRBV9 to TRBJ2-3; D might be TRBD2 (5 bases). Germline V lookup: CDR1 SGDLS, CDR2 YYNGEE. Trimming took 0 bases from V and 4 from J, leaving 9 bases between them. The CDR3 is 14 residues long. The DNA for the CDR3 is TGTGCCAGCAGCGTAGGTGGAGGCCCAGATACGCAGTATTTT. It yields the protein CASSVGGGPDTQYF. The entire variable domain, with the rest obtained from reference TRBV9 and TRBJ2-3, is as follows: DSGVTQTPKHLITATGQRVTLRCSPRSGDLSVYWYQQSLDQGLQFLIQYYNGEERAKGNILERFSAQQFPDLHSELNLSSLELGDSALYFCASSVGGGPDTQYFGPGTRLTVL.

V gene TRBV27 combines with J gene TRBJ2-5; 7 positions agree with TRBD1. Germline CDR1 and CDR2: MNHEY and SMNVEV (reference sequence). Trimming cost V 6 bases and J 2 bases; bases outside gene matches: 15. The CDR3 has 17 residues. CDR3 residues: CASRSFRQGPLQETQYF. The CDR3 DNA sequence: TGTGCCAGCAGAAGTTTTCGACAGGGACCTCTACAAGAGACCCAGTACTTC.

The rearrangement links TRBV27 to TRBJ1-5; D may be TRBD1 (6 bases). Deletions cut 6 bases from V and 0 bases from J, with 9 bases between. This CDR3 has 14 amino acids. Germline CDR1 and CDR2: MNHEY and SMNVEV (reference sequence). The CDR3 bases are TGTGCCAGCAGGACAGGACTTAGCAATCAGCCCCAGCATTTT. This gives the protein CASRTGLSNQPQHF.

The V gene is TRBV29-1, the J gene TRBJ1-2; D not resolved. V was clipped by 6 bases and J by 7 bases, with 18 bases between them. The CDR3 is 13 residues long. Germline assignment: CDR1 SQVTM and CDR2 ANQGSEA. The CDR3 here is CSVRTAPAGGYTF. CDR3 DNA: TGCAGCGTCAGGACGGCCCCTGCGGGTGGCTACACCTTC.

The CDR3 DNA follows: TGTGCCAGTAGTATAAAACTAGGGCAGAACTTCTATGGCTACACCTTC. It yields the protein CASSIKLGQNFYGYTF. This chain joins TRBV19 and TRBJ1-2; D gene ambiguous. This CDR3 is 16 amino acids long. V gave up 2 bases and J gave up 4 bases, with 17 bases separating them. From germline, CDR1 is LNHDA and CDR2 SQIVND (reference sequence).

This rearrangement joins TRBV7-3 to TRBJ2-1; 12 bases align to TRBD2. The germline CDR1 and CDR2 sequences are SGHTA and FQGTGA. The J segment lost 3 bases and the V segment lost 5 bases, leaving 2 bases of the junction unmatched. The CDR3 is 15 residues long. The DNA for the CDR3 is TGTGCCAGCAGCCTACTAGCGGGGGGCTACAATGAGCAGTTCTTC. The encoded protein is CASSLLAGGYNEQFF. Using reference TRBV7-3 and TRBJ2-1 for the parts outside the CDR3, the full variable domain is GAGVSQTPSNKVTEKGKYVELRCDPISGHTALYWYRQSLGQGPEFLIYFQGTGAADDSGLPNDRFFAVRPEGSVSTLKIQRTERGDSAVYLCASSLLAGGYNEQFFGPGTRLTVL.